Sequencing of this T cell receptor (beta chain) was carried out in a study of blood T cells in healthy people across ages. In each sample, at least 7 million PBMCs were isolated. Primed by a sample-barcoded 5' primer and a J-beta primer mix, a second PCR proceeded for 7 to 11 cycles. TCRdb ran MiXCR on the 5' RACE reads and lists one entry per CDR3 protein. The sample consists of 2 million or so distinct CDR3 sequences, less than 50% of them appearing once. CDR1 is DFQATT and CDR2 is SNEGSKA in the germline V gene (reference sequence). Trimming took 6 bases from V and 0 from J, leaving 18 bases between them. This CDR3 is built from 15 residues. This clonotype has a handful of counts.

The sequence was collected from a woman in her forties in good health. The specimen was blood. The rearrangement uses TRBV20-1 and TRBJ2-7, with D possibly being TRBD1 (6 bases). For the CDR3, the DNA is TGCAGTGCCTTTAAAACAGGGCCCAGCTCCTACGAGCAGTACTTC. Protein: CSAFKTGPSSYEQYF.